This T cell receptor beta chain was captured in a study of neoadjuvant anti-PD-1 for oral cavity cancer (dated by TCRdb to about 2021). Study-wide context: Three to four biweekly doses of nivolumab at 3 mg/kg were mostly administered to patients before curative-intent surgical resection. For patients who did not progress, a fourth nivolumab dose was given around day 43, followed by definitive surgical resection on days 50-56. Patients with complete response, partial response or stable disease by RECIST 1.1 were defined as responders, whereas patients with progression were defined as non-responders. A roughly 35% response rate was observed in the parent correlative cohort, in which more than nine patients were included. General study outcomes and caveats: Higher pretreatment blood TCRbeta clonality and lower post-treatment tumor TCRbeta clonality were correlated with higher pretreatment blood Treg/Th17 ratios. After neoadjuvant nivolumab, T cell clonality (Gini index) in PBMCs was significantly higher in non-responders than in responders. TCR analyses included only three patients per response group, and the authors called for larger cohorts for validation.

The germline V gene provides CDR1 SGHDT and CDR2 YYEEEE. The CDR3 spans 13 residues, from the cysteine through the phenylalanine. Of the read, only the CDR3 DNA is kept; its 39 bases are in frame from base 1. V is shortened by 4 bases, J by 2 bases, and the region joining them spans 9 bases. The sample's time point, from its label and the paper: after neoadjuvant nivolumab, at surgical resection. None of the patients had received prior systemic or radiation treatment, and all were newly diagnosed with stage II-IVA oral cavity squamous cell carcinoma. Everyone in the cohort had locally advanced, HPV-negative oral cavity squamous cell carcinoma. Peripheral blood mononuclear cells were analyzed directly, without maintenance or expansion in culture. Samples came from a longitudinal correlative study of a single-arm phase II trial of neoadjuvant nivolumab in oral cavity squamous cell carcinoma. Genomic DNA-based TCRbeta sequencing was performed on subject-matched pre- and post-treatment PBMCs and tumors from three responders and three non-responders. Peripheral blood mononuclear cells were collected before nivolumab treatment and were collected again after treatment, at the time of surgery. The Maxwell RSC DNA from Cells kit was used to isolate genomic DNA from PBMCs.

For deep sequencing, each PBMC sample was run in six replicates, with libraries mostly built from 480 ng of input genomic DNA. Following the manufacturer's instructions, the team built TCRbeta libraries using the immunoSEQ hsTCRbeta kit. An Illumina NovaSeq 6000 S4 flow cell was used to sequence the final libraries, which had first been combined to 3 nM. Turning to the authors' computational methods: Raw data preprocessing and quality control were performed with the immunoSEQ Analyzer. The analysis was restricted to productive rearrangements, with each unique CDR3 amino acid sequence defining a clonotype. Repertoire clonality was estimated as the Gini-Simpson index, which was computed with the R package tcR. Student's t test was used to compare Gini indices, while Pearson correlation assessed associations with tumor size change. This is the immuneACCESS table as TCRdb keeps it, with only in-frame sequences that have V and J called. A part of the clones is gone; compared with another copy, unresolved V genes explain less than half, and the rest is unexplained. That table gives V, J and clone size, and the DNA gave D and trimming. The sample profile shows roughly 68,000 clones; 86% of them were found once. The biggest ten clones account for 2.5% to 3% of the sample.

Concerning this clone: Its cognate antigen has yet to be identified. No base-level quality is on record; no much larger clone is a single base apart.

The sequencing here drew on PBMCs, taken after nivolumab (anti-PD-1) treatment. The chain is encoded by TRBV5-6 joined to TRBJ1-2, and TRBD1 may be the D gene, going by 5 matching bases. The receptor comes from a person aged 35 to 85 with oral cavity squamous cell carcinoma. The DNA is as follows: TGTGCCAGCAGCATTACAGGAAACTATGGCTACACCTTC. Translated, this is CASSITGNYGYTF.